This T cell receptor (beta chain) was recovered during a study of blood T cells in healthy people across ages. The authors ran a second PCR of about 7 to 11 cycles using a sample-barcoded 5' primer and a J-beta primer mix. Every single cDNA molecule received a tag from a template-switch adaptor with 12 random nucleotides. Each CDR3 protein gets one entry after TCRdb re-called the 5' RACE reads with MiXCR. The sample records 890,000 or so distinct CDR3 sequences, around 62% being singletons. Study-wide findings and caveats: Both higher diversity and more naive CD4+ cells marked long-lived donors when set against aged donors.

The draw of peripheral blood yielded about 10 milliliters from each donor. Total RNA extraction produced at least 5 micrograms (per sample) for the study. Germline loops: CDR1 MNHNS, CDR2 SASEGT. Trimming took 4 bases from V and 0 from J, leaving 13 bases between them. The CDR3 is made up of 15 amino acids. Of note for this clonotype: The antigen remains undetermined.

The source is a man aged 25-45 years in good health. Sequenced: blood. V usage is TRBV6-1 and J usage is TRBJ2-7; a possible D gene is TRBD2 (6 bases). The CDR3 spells CASSGLAVSSYEQYF. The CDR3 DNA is TGTGCCAGCAGTGGATTAGCGGTTAGCTCCTACGAGCAGTACTTC.